Presented here are 6 T cell receptor beta chains from one specimen sequenced in a study of blood T cell repertoires in COVID-19. Using immunoSEQ multiplex PCR, the repertoire was profiled, and TCRdb retains in-frame clones only, with some absent. The repertoire includes roughly 87,000 clones, about 91% of them detected once, and over 0.35% sits in the top ten. Material for sequencing was peripheral blood. Receptors originate from a man aged 60 to 69 with acute or convalescent COVID-19.

This chain links TRBV6-5 with TRBJ1-1; 10 bases are a match to TRBD1. The V and J ends lost 5 bases and 5 bases, in that order; junction bases with no gene match: 8. CDR1 and CDR2 (germline): MNHEY, SVGAGI. The CDR3 sequence is 15 residues long. The CDR3 loop is CASSPTGTGVTEAFF. The CDR3 coding sequence is TGTGCCAGCAGTCCAACCGGGACAGGGGTTACTGAAGCTTTCTTT.

This chain uses TRBV25-1 with TRBJ2-7, with D tentatively TRBD1 (5 bases). V was cut by 5 bases and J by 3 bases, with 14 bases left in between. The germline gives CDR1 MGHDK, CDR2 SYGVNS. The CDR3 has 14 residues. CDR3 sequence reads: CASSSDQGNYEQYF. The CDR3, as DNA: TGTGCCAGCAGTTCAGATCAGGGAAACTACGAGCAGTACTTC.

The V gene is TRBV12-3 or TRBV12-4, the J gene TRBJ2-1, with a possible D match to TRBD1 (6 bases). Trimming cost V 6 bases and J 10 bases, with 16 bases left between them. The CDR3 spans 13 residues. The CDR3 loop is CASRRGGMSEQFF. CDR3 sequence (DNA): TGTGCCAGCAGGCGAGGGGGAATGTCCGAGCAGTTCTTC.

The rearrangement uses TRBV3-1 (or the pseudogene TRBV3-2) and TRBJ2-3; TRBD2 matches 10 bases. Germline-derived CDR1 and CDR2 are LGHDT and YNNKEL (reference sequence). The CDR3 covers 16 residues. After removal of 3 bases from V and 2 bases from J, the junction contained 5 bases not matched to a gene. CDR3 coding DNA: TGTGCCAGCAGCCATTTAGCGGGGGGAAACACAGATACGCAGTATTTT. Translating it yields CASSHLAGGNTDTQYF.

The J gene is TRBJ2-1, the V gene TRBV5-1; 9 bases are a match to TRBD2. Germline assignment: CDR1 SGHRS and CDR2 YFSETQ. Unmatched junction bases numbered 5, after V lost 0 bases and J lost 4 bases. This CDR3 is 16 amino acids long. CDR3 amino acids: CASSLDSGGPYNEQFF. The DNA of the CDR3 is TGCGCCAGCAGCTTGGATAGCGGGGGACCGTACAATGAGCAGTTCTTC.

The chain combines TRBV4-2 with TRBJ1-2; TRBD1 matches at 12 bases. The V and J ends lost 0 bases and 4 bases, in that order; junction bases with no gene match: 12. This CDR3 has 19 residues. The germline gives CDR1 LGHNA, CDR2 YNFKEQ. CDR3 DNA: TGTGCCAGCAGCCAAGATACGTCCGGGACAGGGGGCCGGGTCTATGGCTACACCTTC. Protein product: CASSQDTSGTGGRVYGYTF.